Listed below are T cell receptor beta chains from one sample, sequenced in a study of T cell responses to AZD1222 COVID-19 vaccine. Method: immunoSEQ multiplex PCR; TCRdb's copy keeps in-frame clones and lacks some. Of 52,000 or so clones in the sample, roughly 84% were seen once. The source was peripheral blood, collected on day 0 of AZD1222 vaccination. These receptor sequences come from an adult in good health. Each CDR3 is given with its conserved first and last residue. Each record gives: V gene, D gene, J gene, clone size, CDR3 protein, CDR3 DNA. The D gene is left open where the match is weak. A row's size may be missing; if present it is once, few, many or a size class.

>TRBV18|TRBD1|TRBJ2-7|NA
CASSPPDREEQYF
TGTGCCAGCTCACCACCGGACAGGGAAGAGCAGTACTTC
>TRBV11-2|NA|TRBJ1-1|NA
CASSLGREAEAFF
TGTGCCAGCAGCTTAGGGCGGGAAGCCGAAGCTTTCTTT
>TRBV3-1/TRBV3-2|TRBD2|TRBJ2-2|NA
CASSHLAGENTGELFF
TGTGCCAGCAGTCATCTAGCGGGAGAGAACACCGGGGAGCTGTTTTTT
>TRBV12-3/TRBV12-4|NA|TRBJ2-7|NA
CASTSWATYEQYF
TGTGCCAGCACCTCCTGGGCCACCTACGAGCAGTACTTC
>TRBV7-2|NA|TRBJ1-6|NA
CASSLAGGGDSPLHF
TGTGCCAGCAGCTTAGCGGGTGGCGGGGACTCACCCCTCCACTTT
>TRBV5-1|NA|TRBJ1-4|NA
CASSVDLNGEKLFF
TGCGCCAGCAGCGTGGACTTAAACGGGGAAAAACTGTTTTTT
>TRBV6-6|TRBD1|TRBJ2-4|NA
CASSSGTAAKNIQYF
TGTGCCAGCAGTTCTGGGACAGCGGCCAAAAACATTCAGTACTTC
>TRBV6-1|NA|TRBJ2-2|NA
CASSDRYPGAGELFF
TGTGCCAGCAGTGACAGGTACCCGGGAGCCGGGGAGCTGTTTTTT
>TRBV9|TRBD1|TRBJ2-7|NA
CASSVTGTGGHEQYF
TGTGCCAGCAGCGTTACCGGGACAGGGGGCCACGAGCAGTACTTC
>TRBV5-1|NA|TRBJ2-7|NA
CASRESGSRDYEQYF
TGCGCCAGCAGGGAGAGCGGGTCCCGGGACTACGAGCAGTACTTC
>TRBV7-2|NA|TRBJ2-1|NA
CASSLAGPSYNEQFF
TGTGCCAGCAGCTTGGCGGGACCCTCCTACAATGAGCAGTTCTTC
>TRBV18|TRBD1|TRBJ1-1|NA
CASSPLRGTNTEAFF
TGTGCCAGCTCACCACTCAGGGGGACGAACACTGAAGCTTTCTTT
>TRBV9|NA|TRBJ2-3|NA
CASSAGGGPDTQYF
TGTGCCAGCAGCGCAGGGGGGGGGCCAGATACGCAGTATTTT
>TRBV10-3|NA|TRBJ2-7|NA
CAIRDSEQRVTSSYEQYF
TGTGCCATCAGAGACTCGGAACAGCGGGTAACAAGCTCCTACGAGCAGTACTTC
>TRBV7-9|TRBD1|TRBJ2-7|NA
CASSQGTGFKGEQYF
TGTGCCAGCAGCCAGGGGACAGGCTTTAAGGGCGAGCAGTACTTC
>TRBV19|NA|TRBJ1-4|NA
CASALGGNEKLFF
TGTGCCAGCGCTCTGGGGGGTAATGAAAAACTGTTTTTT
>TRBV10-1|NA|TRBJ2-1|medium-sized
CASSESGPLGEQFF
TGCGCCAGCAGTGAGTCTGGCCCCCTGGGTGAGCAGTTCTTC
>TRBV6-5|NA|TRBJ1-2|NA
CASTTGVANYGYTF
TGTGCCAGCACCACGGGCGTAGCTAACTATGGCTACACCTTC
>TRBV5-1|NA|TRBJ1-2|NA
CASRHSWFDGYTF
TGCGCCAGCAGACACTCCTGGTTCGATGGCTACACCTTC
>TRBV7-3|NA|TRBJ2-1|once
CASSSDPGPYNEQFF
TGTGCCAGCAGCTCCGACCCCGGGCCCTACAATGAGCAGTTCTTC
>TRBV7-2|TRBD1|TRBJ2-7|once
CASSPGTGPYEQYF
TGTGCCAGCAGCCCCGGGACAGGGCCATACGAGCAGTACTTC
>TRBV19|TRBD2|TRBJ2-1|NA
CASAHGTSGHNEQFF
TGTGCCAGCGCGCACGGGACTAGCGGGCATAATGAGCAGTTCTTC
>TRBV27|NA|TRBJ2-3|NA
CASSRQLASTDTQYF
TGTGCCAGCAGTCGACAGCTAGCTAGCACAGATACGCAGTATTTT
>TRBV7-8|TRBD1|TRBJ2-2|NA
CASRDRDRGTTGELFF
TGTGCCAGCAGGGACCGGGACAGGGGGACGACCGGGGAGCTGTTTTTT
>TRBV11-3|TRBD1|TRBJ1-2|NA
CASSLAGQGGYGYTF
TGTGCCAGCAGCTTAGCGGGACAGGGGGGATATGGCTACACCTTC
>TRBV7-3|TRBD1|TRBJ2-7|NA
CASSFSQGDSYEQYF
TGTGCCAGCAGCTTCTCCCAGGGGGACTCCTACGAGCAGTACTTC
>TRBV7-9|NA|TRBJ1-1|once
CASSLRGGGKAFF
TGTGCCAGCAGCTTAAGAGGAGGAGGCAAAGCTTTCTTT
>TRBV5-4|NA|TRBJ1-3|once
CASSSGRGVGNTIYF
TGTGCCAGCAGTTCGGGGAGAGGGGTTGGAAACACCATATATTTT
>TRBV11-2|TRBD2|TRBJ2-1|NA
CASSPRVAGGPYNEQFF
TGTGCCAGCAGCCCCCGTGTAGCGGGAGGCCCCTACAATGAGCAGTTCTTC
>TRBV6-4|TRBD1|TRBJ1-2|NA
CASSPGQGYSGYTF
TGTGCCAGCAGTCCCGGACAGGGGTACTCTGGCTACACCTTC
>TRBV28|NA|TRBJ1-5|NA
CASSLGQTNQPQHF
TGTGCCAGCAGTTTAGGACAGACCAATCAGCCCCAGCATTTT
>TRBV11-2|NA|TRBJ1-1|NA
CASSLGGGLNTEAFF
TGTGCCAGCAGCCTAGGGGGTGGGCTGAACACTGAAGCTTTCTTT
>TRBV7-2|NA|TRBJ2-1|NA
CASSQPGRDNEQFF
TGTGCCAGCAGCCAACCGGGCCGCGACAATGAGCAGTTCTTC
>TRBV9|NA|TRBJ2-1|NA
CASSVDLGNYNEQFF
TGTGCCAGCAGCGTAGATCTAGGAAACTACAATGAGCAGTTCTTC
>TRBV7-8|NA|TRBJ2-3|NA
CASSDLSGLSADTQYF
TGTGCCAGCAGCGACCTCAGCGGGCTCAGCGCAGATACGCAGTATTTT
>TRBV9|NA|TRBJ2-6|NA
CASTVGGNSGANVLTF
TGTGCCAGCACCGTAGGTGGGAACTCTGGGGCCAACGTCCTGACTTTC
>TRBV6-2/TRBV6-3|TRBD1|TRBJ1-5|NA
CASSYGTGLILGPQHF
TGTGCCAGCAGTTACGGGACAGGGTTGATATTGGGGCCCCAGCATTTT
>TRBV10-3|NA|TRBJ2-1|NA
CAIAGDPSSSYNEQFF
TGTGCCATCGCAGGGGACCCCAGCAGCTCCTACAATGAGCAGTTCTTC
>TRBV7-8|TRBD2|TRBJ2-1|NA
CASSLRLAGDLNREQFF
TGTGCCAGCAGCTTACGACTAGCGGGAGACCTCAACAGAGAGCAGTTCTTC
>TRBV3-1/TRBV3-2|NA|TRBJ1-2|few
CASSPIRSYGYTF
TGTGCCAGCAGCCCAATAAGGTCGTATGGCTACACCTTC
>TRBV6-1|NA|TRBJ1-1|once
CASSEADSEAFF
TGTGCCAGCAGTGAAGCGGACAGTGAAGCTTTCTTT
>TRBV28|NA|TRBJ2-5|NA
CASRGSEETQYF
TGTGCCAGCAGGGGCAGTGAAGAGACCCAGTACTTC
>TRBV6-5|NA|TRBJ1-2|NA
CASSYSRKNYGYTF
TGTGCCAGCAGTTACAGTCGGAAGAACTATGGCTACACCTTC
>TRBV7-2|NA|TRBJ1-6|NA
CASSLEDSPLHF
TGTGCCAGCAGCTTAGAAGATTCACCCCTCCACTTT
>TRBV29-1|NA|TRBJ2-5|NA
CSVGTEETQYF
TGCAGCGTGGGGACCGAAGAGACCCAGTACTTC
>TRBV6-5|NA|TRBJ1-2|NA
CASSTDFGRSLGYTF
TGTGCCAGCAGCACCGACTTCGGGAGATCACTTGGCTACACCTTC